This TCR beta chain was obtained from a study of immune characterization of retroperitoneal liposarcoma. Per germline, CDR1 SQVTM and CDR2 ANQGSEA. This CDR3 spans 16 amino acids. V was cut by 2 bases and J by 3 bases, with 18 bases left in between. A single record per CDR3 protein comes from TCRdb applying MiXCR to the PCR reads. The table shows over 6,000 distinct CDR3 sequences, with roughly 28% occurring only once. V gene TRBV29-1 combines with J gene TRBJ2-3; the D gene is possibly TRBD1 (6 bases). The receptor comes from a male donor with retroperitoneal liposarcoma. What was sequenced was blood. CDR3 sequence reads: CSVEMGAEGWTDTQYF. DNA for the CDR3: TGCAGCGTTGAAATGGGGGCCGAGGGTTGGACAGATACGCAGTATTTT.